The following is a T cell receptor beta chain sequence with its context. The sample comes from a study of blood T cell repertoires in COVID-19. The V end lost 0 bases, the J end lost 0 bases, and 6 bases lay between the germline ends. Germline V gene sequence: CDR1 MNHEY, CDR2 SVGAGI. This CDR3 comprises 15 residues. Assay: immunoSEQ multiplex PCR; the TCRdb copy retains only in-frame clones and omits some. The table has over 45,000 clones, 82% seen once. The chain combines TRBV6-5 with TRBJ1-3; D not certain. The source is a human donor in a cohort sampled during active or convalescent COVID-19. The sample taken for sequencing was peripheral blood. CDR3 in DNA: TGTGCCAGCAGTTACTCCCCGGGCTCTGGAAACACCATATATTTT. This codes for CASSYSPGSGNTIYF.